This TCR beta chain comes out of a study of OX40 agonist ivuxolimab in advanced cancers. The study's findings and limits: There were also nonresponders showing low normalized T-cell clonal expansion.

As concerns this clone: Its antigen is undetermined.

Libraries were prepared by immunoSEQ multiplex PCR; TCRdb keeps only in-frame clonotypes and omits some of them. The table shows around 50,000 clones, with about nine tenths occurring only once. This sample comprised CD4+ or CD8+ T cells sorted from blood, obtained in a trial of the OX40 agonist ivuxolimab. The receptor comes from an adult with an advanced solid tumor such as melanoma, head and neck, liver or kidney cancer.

The CDR3 spells CASSLGITGNNQPQHF. Written as DNA, the CDR3 is TGTGCCAGCTCACTCGGCATCACAGGGAACAATCAGCCCCAGCATTTT. The chain uses TRBV18 and TRBJ1-5; the D gene is possibly TRBD1 (6 bases). CDR1 and CDR2 from the germline V gene are KGHSH and LQKENI. The CDR3 spans 16 residues. V shed 4 bases and J shed 3 bases, with 16 bases lying between them.